A selection of T cell receptor beta chains follows, all from one sample in a study of T cells in Graves' hyperthyroidism and ophthalmopathy. TCRdb analysed the multiplex PCR reads with MiXCR anew, one entry per CDR3 protein. Among about 400,000 distinct CDR3 sequences listed, over 12% were seen once. Sequenced: blood. Source of these receptors: a man aged 45-65 years with Graves' ophthalmopathy. The CDR3 runs from the conserved cysteine through the conserved F or W. A D gene is named only where the DNA matches it firmly. Clone size is shown for a subset of rows, as once, few, many or a class of expanded clone.

J	size	V	D	DNA	CDR3
TRBJ2-2	few	TRBV20-1	TRBD2	TGCAGTGCCCTTAGCGGGAGGGGAAACACCGGGGAGCTGTTTTTT	CSALSGRGNTGELFF
TRBJ2-5	NA	TRBV5-1	TRBD1	TGCGCCAGCAGTGTGGACAGGGGGGAAGAGACCCAGTACTTC	CASSVDRGEETQYF
TRBJ1-3	NA	TRBV5-1	NA	TGCGCCAGCAGCTTTCATCCAGGGGATGGAAACACCATATATTTT	CASSFHPGDGNTIYF
TRBJ1-2	many	TRBV6-1	NA	TGTGCCAGCAGTGACAGGATCTATGGCTACACCTTC	CASSDRIYGYTF
TRBJ1-4	few	TRBV29-1	TRBD1	TGCAGCGTTGAGGGACAGGGTGGTGAAAAACTGTTTTTT	CSVEGQGGEKLFF
TRBJ1-3	few	TRBV19	NA	TGTGCCACGGGGACAATGGTCGGAAACACCATATATTTT	CATGTMVGNTIYF
TRBJ2-3	NA	TRBV9	NA	TGTGCCAGCAGCCGCAACCCGATCACAGATACGCAGTATTTT	CASSRNPITDTQYF
TRBJ2-7	many	TRBV3-1	TRBD2	TGTGCCAGCAGCCCCACTGCCCCACGCGGGAGGTGGTACGAGCAGTACTTC	CASSPTAPRGRWYEQYF
TRBJ2-1	many	TRBV14	NA	TGTGCCAGCAGCCAAGTCGGGAACACTTACAATGAGCAGTTCTTC	CASSQVGNTYNEQFF
TRBJ2-3	many	TRBV7-8	TRBD2	TGTGCCAGCAGCTTAGCGCTCGTGGCTAGCGGGCTGAGCACAGATACGCAGTATTTT	CASSLALVASGLSTDTQYF
TRBJ2-7	NA	TRBV2	TRBD2	TGTGCCAGCAGGTCACTAGCGGGAGCCCACGAGCAGTACTTC	CASRSLAGAHEQYF
TRBJ2-1	many	TRBV2	NA	TGTGCCAGCAGTGATCCGACAGTCTTTCCCTACAATGAGCAGTTCTTC	CASSDPTVFPYNEQFF
TRBJ2-7	many	TRBV7-2	TRBD2	TGTGCCAGCACCCGACTTGGGACTAGCGGCGAGCAGTACTTC	CASTRLGTSGEQYF
TRBJ1-5	few	TRBV20-1	NA	TGCAGTGCTAGAGCCCTCCGCCATAGCAATCAGCCCCAGCATTTT	CSARALRHSNQPQHF
TRBJ2-5	many	TRBV24-1	NA	TGTGCCACCAGTGATTTACTGGACTCTATAGGGGAGACCCAGTACTTC	CATSDLLDSIGETQYF
TRBJ2-1	many	TRBV11-3	NA	TGTGCCAGCAGCTTAGGCCGGGGGCGCAGGATAGACAATGAGCAGTTCTTC	CASSLGRGRRIDNEQFF
TRBJ2-5	few	TRBV29-1	TRBD2	TGCAGCGTTGCTAGCGGGAGTGGAGGAGAGACCCAGTACTTC	CSVASGSGGETQYF
TRBJ1-5	NA	TRBV19	NA	TGTGCCAGTAGTTCCCGCCGGGGGGGCGGGCCCCAGCATTTT	CASSSRRGGGPQHF
TRBJ1-2	many	TRBV11-3	TRBD1	TGTGCCAGCAGCTTAGGGACAGGGGCCCATGGCTACACCTTC	CASSLGTGAHGYTF
TRBJ2-3	many	TRBV20-1	NA	TGCAGTGCTAGAGTTCTCACAGATACGCAGTATTTT	CSARVLTDTQYF
TRBJ2-3	NA	TRBV9	TRBD2	TGTGCCAGCACGCCGGGACTAGCGGGATCTACTCCTAGCACAGATACGCAGTATTTT	CASTPGLAGSTPSTDTQYF
TRBJ2-5	many	TRBV5-8	NA	TGTGCCAGCAGCTTGTCCAGCGACAGGCAAGAGACCCAGTACTTC	CASSLSSDRQETQYF
TRBJ2-7	many	TRBV20-1	TRBD2	TGCAGTGCTAGTATAGCGGGGGGCCTCGAGCAGTACTTC	CSASIAGGLEQYF